The sample holds a few counts of the clone carrying this T cell receptor (beta chain). The antigen is undetermined. CDR1 and CDR2 (germline): SGHRS, YFSETQ. The V gene end was trimmed by 4 bases and the J gene end by 5 bases; junction bases not matched to a gene: 17. This CDR3 comprises 17 residues. The sample originates from a study of T cells after yellow fever vaccination. Overall study findings and caveats: The secondary response showed a weaker magnitude and a faster peak, day 5 versus 15. The study re-detected most primary-vaccination clones after the booster (96% CD4, approximately 87% CD8).

Using its own MiXCR run on the 5' RACE reads, TCRdb lists one record per CDR3 protein. The table lists a few hundred thousand distinct CDR3 sequences, around 10% of them singletons. The specimen comprised PBMCs, sampled on the day of the first yellow fever vaccination. The receptor's source is a man in his late teens or twenties who received the YFV17D yellow fever vaccine. The chain couples TRBV5-1 to TRBJ2-7; 8 positions match TRBD1. The CDR3 spells CASSPRPPGQGLNEQYF. CDR3 sequence (DNA): TGCGCCAGCAGCCCACGACCACCAGGACAGGGTCTCAACGAGCAGTACTTC. Full variable domain (outside the CDR3, taken from reference TRBV5-1 and TRBJ2-7): KAGVTQTPRYLIKTRGQQVTLSCSPISGHRSVSWYQQTPGQGLQFLFEYFSETQRNKGNFPGRFSGRQFSNSRSEMNVSTLELGDSALYLCASSPRPPGQGLNEQYFGPGTRLTVT.